One and the same sample provided the 10 T cell receptor beta chains below, sequenced in a study of blood T cells in healthy people across ages. A sample-barcoded 5' primer and a J-beta primer mix were used in a second PCR of roughly 6 to 11 cycles. One entry per CDR3 protein results from TCRdb running MiXCR on the 5' RACE reads. The sample lists about 1.4 million distinct CDR3 sequences, around 59% occurring once. The specimen sequenced was blood. These receptors originate from a man between 18 and 29 years old in good health.

This chain uses TRBV4-2 with TRBJ1-1; D is unresolved. Germline lookup yields CDR1 LGHNA and CDR2 YNFKEQ. The CDR3 is 18 amino acids. V lost 1 base and J lost 0, with 18 bases in between. The CDR3 nucleotides read TGTGCCAGCAGCCAAGTGGGTATGTATTCAGATGTGAACACTGAAGCTTTCTTT. Translated: CASSQVGMYSDVNTEAFF.

This chain links TRBV11-1 with TRBJ2-1, with TRBD2 identical over 7 bases. Per germline, CDR1 SGHAT and CDR2 FQDESV (reference sequence). The CDR3 runs to 15 residues. With 5 bases clipped from V and 6 bases from J, the junction kept 10 bases outside the gene matches. CDR3 region: CASSHFAGVLNEQFF. CDR3 sequence (DNA): TGTGCCAGCAGCCACTTTGCGGGAGTCCTCAATGAGCAGTTCTTC.

The chain carries TRBV27 and TRBJ2-3, with D perhaps matching TRBD1 (6 bases). This CDR3 spans 14 amino acids. V gave up 6 bases and J gave up 2 bases, with 12 bases separating them. Germline CDR1 reads MNHEY; CDR2 reads SMNVEV (reference sequence). The CDR3 loop reads CASRTNRVTDTQYF. The CDR3 DNA sequence: TGTGCCAGCAGAACTAACAGGGTCACAGATACGCAGTATTTT.

V gene TRBV7-9 combines with J gene TRBJ2-7; D might be TRBD1 (6 bases). Trimming pared 5 bases from V and 4 bases from J, leaving 15 bases between. Germline V lookup: CDR1 SEHNR, CDR2 FQNEAQ (reference sequence). The CDR3 covers 14 residues. For the CDR3, the DNA is TGTGCCAGCAGCCTCCCGGGACACCTTTACGAGCAGTACTTC. Its translation is CASSLPGHLYEQYF.

About this clonotype itself: Without the conserved terminal phenylalanine or tryptophan, this CDR3 likely stems from a read error. This chain connects TRBV6-1 to TRBJ1-1; no firm D call. CDR3 length: 15 residues. V was shortened by 2 bases and J by 0 bases, with 10 bases between the two germline ends. The V gene's germline CDR1 is MNHNS and CDR2 SASEGT. CDR3 nucleotides: TGTGCCAGCAGTGAATTTACGGGGATGAACACTGAAGCTTTCTCT. Residues: CASSEFTGMNTEAFS.

The chain employs TRBV20-1 and TRBJ1-4, with 8 positions matching TRBD1. J lost 1 base, V lost 3 bases, and 13 bases had no gene match. The CDR3 sequence is 18 residues long. Per the germline V gene, CDR1 is DFQATT and CDR2 is SNEGSKA (reference sequence). This CDR3 is CSARDDRGSFRTNEKLFF. The DNA of the CDR3 is TGCAGTGCTAGGGATGACAGGGGAAGTTTCAGAACTAATGAAAAACTGTTTTTT.

This clonotype was seen a few times. The chain links TRBV25-1 to TRBJ2-5; D ambiguous. The CDR3 is made up of 14 amino acids. Germline assignment: CDR1 MGHDK and CDR2 SYGVNS. Trimming left V 1 base short and J 0 bases short, with 6 bases between. DNA of the CDR3: TGTGCCAGCAGTGAATCAGAGTACCAAGAGACCCAGTACTTC. Translated, it gives CASSESEYQETQYF.

This clonotype was observed many times. An end of the junction differs from the germline gene, which may be a read error. The V gene is TRBV5-1, the J gene TRBJ2-1, with D unresolved. This CDR3 spans 13 amino acids. Germline assignment: CDR1 SGHRS and CDR2 YFSETQ. CDR3 sequence reads: CASSFGTYNEQFF. CDR3 coding DNA: TGTGCCAGCAGCTTCGGAACGTACAATGAGCAGTTCTTC. The whole variable domain, filled in from reference TRBV5-1 and TRBJ2-1, reads KAGVTQTPRYLIKTRGQQVTLSCSPISGHRSVSWYQQTPGQGLQFLFEYFSETQRNKGNFPGRFSGRQFSNSRSEMNVSTLELGDSALYLCASSFGTYNEQFFGPGTRLTVL.

The V and J genes are TRBV11-1 and TRBJ2-7, with 10 bases aligning to TRBD1. CDR1 SGHAT and CDR2 FQDESV come from the germline V gene (reference sequence). The V and J ends lost 6 bases and 3 bases, in that order; junction bases with no gene match: 5. This CDR3 is 14 amino acids long. Written as DNA, the CDR3 is TGTGCCAGCAGAGGACAGGGGGGATTCTACGAGCAGTACTTC. Amino acid sequence: CASRGQGGFYEQYF. The variable domain in full, completed from reference TRBV11-1 and TRBJ2-7, reads EAEVAQSPRYKITEKSQAVAFWCDPISGHATLYWYRQILGQGPELLVQFQDESVVDDSQLPKDRFSAERLKGVDSTLKIQPAELGDSAMYLCASRGQGGFYEQYFGPGTRLTVT.

This clonotype was recorded once. This chain uses TRBV28 with TRBJ2-2; TRBD1 is a possible D gene (5 bases). Trimming removed 3 bases at V and 4 bases at J, with 12 bases between. CDR1 is MDHEN and CDR2 is SYDVKM in the germline V gene. This CDR3 has 15 amino acids. The CDR3 sequence: CASSLRSGPTGELFF. In nucleotides, the CDR3 is TGTGCCAGCAGTTTGAGGTCAGGGCCCACCGGGGAGCTGTTTTTT. Variable domain in full (rest from reference TRBV28 and TRBJ2-2): DVKVTQSSRYLVKRTGEKVFLECVQDMDHENMFWYRQDPGLGLRLIYFSYDVKMKEKGDIPEGYSVSREKKERFSLILESASTNQTSMYLCASSLRSGPTGELFFGEGSRLTVL.